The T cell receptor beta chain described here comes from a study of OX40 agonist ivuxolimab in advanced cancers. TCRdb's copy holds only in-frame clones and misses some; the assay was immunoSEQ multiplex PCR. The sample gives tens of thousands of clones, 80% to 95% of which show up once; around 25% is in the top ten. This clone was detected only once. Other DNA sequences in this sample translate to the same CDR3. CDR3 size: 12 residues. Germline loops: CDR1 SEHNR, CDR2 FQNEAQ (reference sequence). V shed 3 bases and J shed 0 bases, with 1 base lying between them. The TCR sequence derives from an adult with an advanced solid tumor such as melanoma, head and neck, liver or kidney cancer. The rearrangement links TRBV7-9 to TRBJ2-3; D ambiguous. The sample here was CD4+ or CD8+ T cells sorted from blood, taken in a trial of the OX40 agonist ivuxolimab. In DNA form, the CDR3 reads TGTGCCAGCAGCTTGAGCACAGATACGCAGTATTTT. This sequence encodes CASSLSTDTQYF.